Following are 17 T cell receptor beta chains from one sample sequenced in a study of blood T cell repertoires in COVID-19. TCRdb's table, derived via immunoSEQ multiplex PCR, lists solely in-frame clones and lacks some. The table includes hundreds of thousands of clones, roughly 89% detected once. Material: peripheral blood. Receptors were obtained from a woman in her thirties with COVID-19, enrolled during active disease.

The J gene is TRBJ2-5, the V gene TRBV3-1 (or the pseudogene TRBV3-2); TRBD1 aligns across 9 bases. The CDR3 spans 15 residues. Germline V gene lookup returns CDR1 LGHDT and CDR2 YNNKEL (reference sequence). V dropped 2 bases and J dropped 5; count of bases not matched to a gene: 6. The CDR3 DNA reads as TGTGCCAGCAGCCAACGGGACAGGGTCGGGGAGACCCAGTACTTC. This gives the protein CASSQRDRVGETQYF.

This clone is a singleton in its sample. This chain joins TRBV6-5 and TRBJ1-1, with 8 nucleotides matching TRBD1. This CDR3 is built from 14 residues. Unmatched junction bases numbered 3, after V lost 2 bases and J lost 4 bases. Germline V CDR1 and CDR2: MNHEY, SVGAGI. CDR3 in DNA: TGTGCCAGCAGTTACGGACAGGGAGTCACTGAAGCTTTCTTT. Protein sequence: CASSYGQGVTEAFF.

In this sample, this clone turned up a few times. This chain joins TRBV3-1 (or the pseudogene TRBV3-2) and TRBJ1-5, with 10 positions matching TRBD1. Trimming cost V 4 bases and J 6 bases; bases outside gene matches: 9. Germline values: CDR1 LGHDT, CDR2 YNNKEL (reference sequence). The CDR3 length is 16 residues. CDR3 in DNA: TGTGCCAGCAGCCGATCCGGACAGGGGGTATTTCAGCCCCAGCATTTT. This sequence encodes CASSRSGQGVFQPQHF.

The rearrangement joins TRBV11-3 to TRBJ1-6, with a possible D match to TRBD1 (5 bases). V was cut by 1 base and J by 10 bases, with 11 bases left in between. The CDR3 totals 14 residues. Germline assignment: CDR1 SGHNT and CDR2 YENEEA. CDR3 sequence (DNA): TGTGCCAGCAGCTTAGTCAGGGCACGGTCACCCCTCCACTTT. Amino acid sequence: CASSLVRARSPLHF.

V and J are TRBV29-1 and TRBJ1-4; D not certain. Germline CDR1 reads SQVTM; CDR2 reads ANQGSEA. Trimming shortened V by 2 bases and J by 13 bases, and 11 bases separated the two germline ends. The CDR3 loop spans 11 amino acids. CDR3 DNA: TGCAGCGTTGAAATTACCGGAGGACTGTTTTTT. As protein: CSVEITGGLFF.

This chain joins TRBV7-8 and TRBJ1-1; a weak D match, TRBD1 (5 bases). This CDR3 has 13 residues. The V end lost 3 bases, the J end lost 4 bases, and 9 bases lay between the germline ends. Germline V gives CDR1 SGHVS, CDR2 FQNEAQ. CDR3 region: CASSLGLTTEAFF. CDR3 DNA: TGTGCCAGCAGCTTGGGACTGACCACTGAAGCTTTCTTT.

The rearrangement links TRBV7-6 to TRBJ2-7; 7 nucleotides line up with TRBD2. V dropped 2 bases and J dropped 1; count of bases not matched to a gene: 11. CDR1 and CDR2 from the germline V gene are SGHVS and FNYEAQ. This CDR3 region has 17 residues. CDR3 nucleotides: TGTGCCAGCAGCTTAAAGTGGCGGGGGAAGAAATCCTACGAGCAGTACGTC. This gives the protein CASSLKWRGKKSYEQYV.

A few counts support this clone. This chain links TRBV7-9 with TRBJ2-3; 9 bases match TRBD1. V gave up 7 bases and J gave up 5 bases; unmatched junction bases: 10. This CDR3 region has 15 residues. Germline V gene sequence: CDR1 SEHNR, CDR2 FQNEAQ (reference sequence). The CDR3 loop is CASILGQGTLDTQYF. CDR3 sequence (DNA): TGTGCCAGCATCCTTGGACAGGGGACATTAGATACGCAGTATTTT.

The rearrangement links TRBV6-2 or TRBV6-3 to TRBJ1-1; possibly TRBD1 for D (6 bases). CDR1 is MNHEY and CDR2 is SVGEGT in the germline V gene. Deletions cut 5 bases from V and 6 bases from J, with 13 bases between. This CDR3 has 13 residues. DNA of the CDR3: TGTGCCAGCAGTGACAGGAACCCCCCTGAAGCTTTCTTT. Protein product: CASSDRNPPEAFF.

The rearrangement links TRBV7-2 to TRBJ2-5; D is uncertain. This CDR3 is 15 amino acids long. Trimming cost V 1 base and J 1 base, with 10 bases left between them. Per germline, CDR1 SGHTA and CDR2 FQGNSA. The CDR3 sequence is CASSLEYLSQETQYF. CDR3 coding DNA: TGTGCCAGCAGCTTAGAATATCTTTCCCAAGAGACCCAGTACTTC.

The chain couples TRBV5-8 to TRBJ1-2, with 8 bases lining up with TRBD1. From germline, CDR1 is SGHTS and CDR2 YDEGEE. V lost 4 bases and J lost 8; bases outside the gene matches: 10. The CDR3 has 14 amino acids. In DNA form, the CDR3 reads TGTGCCAGCAGCGGCGGACAGGGATGGGAAGGCTACACCTTC. The encoded protein is CASSGGQGWEGYTF.

The V call is TRBV6-6, the J call TRBJ1-2; possible D gene TRBD1, 6 bases. Germline-derived CDR1 and CDR2 are MNHNY and SVGAGI (reference sequence). Deletions cut 5 bases from V and 7 bases from J, with 14 bases between. The CDR3 has 13 residues. The CDR3: CASSGQREGGYTF. CDR3 sequence (DNA): TGTGCCAGCAGTGGACAGCGGGAGGGTGGCTACACCTTC.

The chain uses TRBV28 and TRBJ1-1; unclear D gene. V was trimmed by 3 bases and J by 8 bases, leaving 10 bases between them. Germline V gene sequence: CDR1 MDHEN, CDR2 SYDVKM. The CDR3 is made up of 12 amino acids. CDR3 sequence (DNA): TGTGCCAGCAGTTTGGCGGCGCGCGAAGCTTTCTTT. Translation gives CASSLAAREAFF. The full variable domain, its missing parts supplied by reference TRBV28 and TRBJ1-1, is DVKVTQSSRYLVKRTGEKVFLECVQDMDHENMFWYRQDPGLGLRLIYFSYDVKMKEKGDIPEGYSVSREKKERFSLILESASTNQTSMYLCASSLAAREAFFGQGTRLTVV.

This clone was observed a few times. The V call is TRBV4-3, the J call TRBJ1-2, with D uncertain. The CDR3 runs to 15 residues. The V and J ends lost 0 bases and 1 base respectively, with 9 bases between them. The germline V gene encodes CDR1 LGHNA and CDR2 YSLEER. The CDR3 reads CASSQESGSNYGYTF. DNA for the CDR3: TGCGCCAGCAGCCAAGAATCGGGGAGTAACTATGGCTACACCTTC.

CDR3 sequence reads: CASSDWRGGPGTDTQYF. The CDR3 nucleotides are TGTGCCAGCAGTGACTGGCGGGGGGGCCCTGGCACAGATACGCAGTATTTT. V is TRBV6-1 and J is TRBJ2-3; 9 bases fit TRBD2. Per germline, CDR1 MNHNS and CDR2 SASEGT. The CDR3 has 17 amino acids. The junction had 8 bases not matched to a gene; V was cut back by 3 bases and J by 1 base.

In nucleotides, the CDR3 is TGTGCCAGCAGCCAGGGGACAGCTAACTATGGCTACACCTTC. It translates to CASSQGTANYGYTF. V gene TRBV4-2 combines with J gene TRBJ1-2, with 7 nucleotides matching TRBD1. The CDR3 totals 14 residues. Germline-derived CDR1 and CDR2 are LGHNA and YNFKEQ. V dropped 3 bases and J dropped 0; count of bases not matched to a gene: 1.

The V and J genes are TRBV9 and TRBJ1-5; tentatively, D is TRBD1 (6 bases). Germline CDR1 SGDLS, CDR2 YYNGEE. Trimming took off 5 bases at V and 7 bases at J, with 13 bases between the two ends. The length of the CDR3 is 13 residues. The CDR3 DNA reads as TGTGCCAGCAGTCGGGACACGGGGCAGCCCCAGCATTTT. It translates to CASSRDTGQPQHF.